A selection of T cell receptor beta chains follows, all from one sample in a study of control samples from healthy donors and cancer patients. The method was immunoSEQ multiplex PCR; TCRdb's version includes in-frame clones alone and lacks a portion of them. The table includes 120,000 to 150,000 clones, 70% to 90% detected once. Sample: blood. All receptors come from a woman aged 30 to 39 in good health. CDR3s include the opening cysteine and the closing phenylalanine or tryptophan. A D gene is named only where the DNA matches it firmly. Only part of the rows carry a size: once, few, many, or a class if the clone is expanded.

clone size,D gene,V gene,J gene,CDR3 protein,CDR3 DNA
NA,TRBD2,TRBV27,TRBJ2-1,CASKLAGLALFNEQFF,TGTGCCAGCAAACTGGCCGGACTAGCGCTTTTCAATGAGCAGTTCTTC
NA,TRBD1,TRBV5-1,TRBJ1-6,CASSLGLSGQRNSPLHF,TGCGCCAGCAGCTTGGGCCTTTCGGGACAGAGGAATTCACCCCTCCACTTT
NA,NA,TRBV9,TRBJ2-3,CASSVVLGGTDTQYF,TGTGCCAGCAGCGTAGTTCTGGGTGGCACAGATACGCAGTATTTT
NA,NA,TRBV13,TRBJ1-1,CASSLEDMNTEAFF,TGTGCCAGCAGCCTAGAGGATATGAACACTGAAGCTTTCTTT
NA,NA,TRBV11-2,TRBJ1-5,CASSGGSNQPQHF,TGTGCCAGCAGTGGAGGTAGCAATCAGCCCCAGCATTTT
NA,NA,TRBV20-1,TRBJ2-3,CSASKWERADTQYF,TGCAGTGCTAGTAAGTGGGAGCGTGCAGATACGCAGTATTTT
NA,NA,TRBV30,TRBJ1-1,CAWRAGVGTEAFF,TGTGCCTGGAGAGCAGGGGTAGGGACTGAAGCTTTCTTT
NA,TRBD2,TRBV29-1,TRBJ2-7,CSVTSGGAYEQYF,TGCAGCGTGACTAGCGGGGGAGCCTACGAGCAGTACTTC
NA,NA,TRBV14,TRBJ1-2,CASSQEPVYGYTF,TGTGCCAGCAGCCAAGAACCGGTCTATGGCTACACCTTC
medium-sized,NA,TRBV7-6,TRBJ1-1,CASSLPMGGLRNTEAFF,TGTGCCAGCAGCTTACCTATGGGGGGACTCCGGAATACTGAAGCTTTCTTT
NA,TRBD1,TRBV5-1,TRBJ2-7,CASSLDMWDSYYEQYF,TGCGCCAGCAGCCTGGATATGTGGGACAGCTACTACGAGCAGTACTTC
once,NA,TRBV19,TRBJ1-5,CASSSQHSQPQHF,TGTGCCAGTAGTTCCCAACATAGTCAGCCCCAGCATTTT
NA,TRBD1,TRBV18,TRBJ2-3,CASSPPTGGGTDTQYF,TGTGCCAGCTCACCACCGACAGGGGGCGGGACAGATACGCAGTATTTT
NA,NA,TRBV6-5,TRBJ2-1,CASSYSRSSEQFF,TGTGCCAGCAGTTACTCGAGGTCCAGTGAGCAGTTCTTC
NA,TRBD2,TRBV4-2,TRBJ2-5,CASSPLTSGGFETQYF,TGTGCCAGCAGCCCCTTGACTAGCGGGGGGTTCGAGACCCAGTACTTC
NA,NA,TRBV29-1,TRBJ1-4,CSVIDRYNEKLFF,TGCAGCGTTATAGACAGATATAATGAAAAACTGTTTTTT
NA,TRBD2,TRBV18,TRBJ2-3,CASSPPTIAGPTDTQYF,TGTGCCAGCTCACCACCAACCATAGCGGGACCCACAGATACGCAGTATTTT
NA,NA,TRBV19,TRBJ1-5,CASSPSTRQPQHF,TGTGCCAGTAGTCCCTCGACCCGACAGCCCCAGCATTTT
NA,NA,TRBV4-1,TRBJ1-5,CASSQGEYSNQPQHF,TGCGCCAGCAGCCAAGGGGAGTATAGCAATCAGCCCCAGCATTTT
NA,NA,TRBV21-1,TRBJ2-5,CASSKRETQYF,TGTGCCAGCAGCAAAAGGGAGACCCAGTACTTC
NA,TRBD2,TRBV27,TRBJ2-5,CASSLGGLAGARKTQYF,TGTGCCAGCAGTTTAGGGGGACTAGCGGGAGCTAGGAAGACCCAGTACTTC
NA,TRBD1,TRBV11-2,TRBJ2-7,CASRPTGATYEQYF,TGTGCCAGCAGACCGACAGGGGCAACCTACGAGCAGTACTTC
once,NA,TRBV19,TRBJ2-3,CASSIMVRGLDTQYF,TGTGCCAGTAGTATCATGGTGCGGGGCCTAGATACGCAGTATTTT
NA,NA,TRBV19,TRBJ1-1,CASSGGRGTEAFF,TGTGCCAGTAGTGGGGGCAGAGGGACTGAAGCTTTCTTT
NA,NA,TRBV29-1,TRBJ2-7,CSVSTGVAYEQYF,TGCAGCGTATCGACAGGAGTGGCCTACGAGCAGTACTTC
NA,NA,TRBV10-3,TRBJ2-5,CAISVGETQYF,TGTGCCATCAGTGTTGGAGAGACCCAGTACTTC
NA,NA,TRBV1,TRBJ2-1,CTSSQDTPVSGSSNEQFF,TGCACCAGCAGCCAAGACACCCCCGTTAGCGGGAGCTCCAATGAGCAGTTCTTC
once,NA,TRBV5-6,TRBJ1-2,CASSLFTIGARGYTF,TGTGCCAGCAGCCTCTTTACAATAGGGGCGAGAGGCTACACCTTC
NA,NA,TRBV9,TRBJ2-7,CASSVNGWDEQYF,TGTGCCAGCAGCGTAAACGGGTGGGACGAGCAGTACTTC
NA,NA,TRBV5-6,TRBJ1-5,CASSSDSSNQPQHF,TGTGCCAGCAGCTCTGACAGTTCCAATCAGCCCCAGCATTTT
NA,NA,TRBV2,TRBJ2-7,CASRGAAYEQYF,TGTGCCAGCAGGGGGGCAGCCTACGAGCAGTACTTC
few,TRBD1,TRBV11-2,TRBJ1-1,CASSGQGYTEAFF,TGTGCCAGCAGCGGACAGGGGTACACTGAAGCTTTCTTT
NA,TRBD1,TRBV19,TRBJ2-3,CASSQGAGDTQYF,TGTGCCAGTAGTCAGGGGGCGGGAGATACGCAGTATTTT
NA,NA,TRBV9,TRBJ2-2,CASSVATTTGELFF,TGTGCCAGCAGCGTAGCAACGACCACCGGGGAGCTGTTTTTT
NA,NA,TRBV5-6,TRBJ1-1,CASSLGDGINTEAFF,TGTGCCAGCAGCTTGGGTGACGGAATTAACACTGAAGCTTTCTTT
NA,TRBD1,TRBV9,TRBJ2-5,CASSVRGQGDETQYF,TGTGCCAGCAGCGTCCGCGGACAGGGGGACGAGACCCAGTACTTC
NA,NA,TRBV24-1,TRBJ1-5,CATSPILQGEDQPQHF,TGTGCCACCAGCCCGATTTTACAGGGTGAAGATCAGCCCCAGCATTTT
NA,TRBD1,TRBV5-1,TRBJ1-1,CASSFGTGDTEAFF,TGCGCCAGCAGCTTCGGGACAGGGGACACTGAAGCTTTCTTT
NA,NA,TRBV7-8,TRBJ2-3,CASGWGQIDNTQYF,TGTGCCAGCGGTTGGGGACAAATTGATAATACGCAGTATTTT
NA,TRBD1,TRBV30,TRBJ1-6,CAWRAQRQGAFRSPLHF,TGTGCCTGGAGAGCTCAGCGACAGGGGGCATTCAGGTCACCCCTCCACTTT
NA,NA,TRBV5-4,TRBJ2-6,CASSLGQGMVSGANVLTF,TGTGCCAGCAGCTTGGGGCAGGGGATGGTATCTGGGGCCAACGTCCTGACTTTC